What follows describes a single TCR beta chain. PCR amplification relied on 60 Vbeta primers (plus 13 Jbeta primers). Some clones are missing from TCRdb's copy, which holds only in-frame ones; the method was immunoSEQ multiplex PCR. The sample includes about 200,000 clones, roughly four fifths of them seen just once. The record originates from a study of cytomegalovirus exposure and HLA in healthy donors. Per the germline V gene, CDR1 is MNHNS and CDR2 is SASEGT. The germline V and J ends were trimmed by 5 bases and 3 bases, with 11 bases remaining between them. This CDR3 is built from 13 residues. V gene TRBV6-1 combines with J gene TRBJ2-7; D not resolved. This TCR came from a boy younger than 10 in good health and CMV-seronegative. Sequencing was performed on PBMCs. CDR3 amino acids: CASSRSTDYEQYF. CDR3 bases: TGTGCCAGCAGTCGCTCTACAGACTACGAGCAGTACTTC.